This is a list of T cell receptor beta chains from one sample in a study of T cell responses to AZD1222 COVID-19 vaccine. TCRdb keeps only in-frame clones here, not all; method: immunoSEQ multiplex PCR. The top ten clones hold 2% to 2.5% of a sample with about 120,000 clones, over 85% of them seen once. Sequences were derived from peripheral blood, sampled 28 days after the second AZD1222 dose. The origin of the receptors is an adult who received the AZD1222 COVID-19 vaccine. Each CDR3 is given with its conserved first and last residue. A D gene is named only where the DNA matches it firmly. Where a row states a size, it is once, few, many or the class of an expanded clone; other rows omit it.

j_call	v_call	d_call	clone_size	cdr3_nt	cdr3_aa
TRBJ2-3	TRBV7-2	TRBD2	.	TGTGCCAGCAGCTTAGGCCCTCGGGTAGCGGGGAACACAGATACGCAGTATTTT	CASSLGPRVAGNTDTQYF
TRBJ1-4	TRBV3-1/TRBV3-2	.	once	TGTGCCAGCAGCCAAGGACGGCGCGAAAAACTGTTTTTT	CASSQGRREKLFF
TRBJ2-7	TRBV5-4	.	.	TGTGCCAGCAGCGCAGGGAAAGGGCCCTACGAGCAGTACTTC	CASSAGKGPYEQYF
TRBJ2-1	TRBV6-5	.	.	TGTGCCAGCAGTTACGGCGTGTATGAGCAGTTCTTC	CASSYGVYEQFF
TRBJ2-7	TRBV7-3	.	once	TGTGCCAGCAGCCAGGACAGAACGCAAGAGCAGTACTTC	CASSQDRTQEQYF
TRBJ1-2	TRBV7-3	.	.	TGTGCCAGCAGCCCCAACGCCGGACATCATCTGGCTGTTTCTGGCTACACCTTC	CASSPNAGHHLAVSGYTF
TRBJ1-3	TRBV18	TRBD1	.	TGTGCCAGCTCACCCGAGGGACAGGGGTTCTCTGGAAACACCATATATTTT	CASSPEGQGFSGNTIYF
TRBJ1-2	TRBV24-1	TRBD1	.	TGTGCCACCAGTGACCCCGGACAGGGGAAGGGCTACACCTTC	CATSDPGQGKGYTF
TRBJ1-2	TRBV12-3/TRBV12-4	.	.	TGTGCCAGCAGTTTGCAAGGTGGCTACACCTTC	CASSLQGGYTF
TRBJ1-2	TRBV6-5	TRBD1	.	TGTGCCAGCTGGGCAGGGGGATATGAGGGGGACGGCTACACCTTC	CASWAGGYEGDGYTF
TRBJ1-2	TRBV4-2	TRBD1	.	TGTGCCAGCAGCGACCGGGACAGGGACTATGGCTACACCTTC	CASSDRDRDYGYTF
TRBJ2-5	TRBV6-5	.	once	TGTGCCAGTGCTAGGGGGGGTCAAGAGACCCAGTACTTC	CASARGGQETQYF
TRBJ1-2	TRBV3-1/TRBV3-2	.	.	TGTGCCAGCAGCCCCCGGAGGTACTATGGCTACACCTTC	CASSPRRYYGYTF
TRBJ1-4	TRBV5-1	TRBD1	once	TGCGCCAGCAGCTTGGGGACAGGGGGCCCGGCAACTAATGAAAAACTGTTTTTT	CASSLGTGGPATNEKLFF
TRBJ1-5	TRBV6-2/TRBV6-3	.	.	TGTGCCAGCAGTAAGGCCCGAGGTGGGAATCAGCCCCAGCATTTT	CASSKARGGNQPQHF
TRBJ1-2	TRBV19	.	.	TGTGCCAGTAGTATAAACAGGAACTATGGCTACACCTTC	CASSINRNYGYTF
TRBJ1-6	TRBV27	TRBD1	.	TGTGCCAGCAGTCGATCAGTGACAGGGGGGAGAATGGGAAATTCACCCCTCCACTTT	CASSRSVTGGRMGNSPLHF
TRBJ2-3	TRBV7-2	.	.	TGTGCCAGCAGCTTAAGGGCCCGCACAGATACGCAGTATTTT	CASSLRARTDTQYF